These 23 T cell receptor beta chains came from one sample sequenced in a study of CD8 T cells in Susac syndrome. An amount of RNA that ranged from roughly 0.5 to 1 ug was reverse transcribed with random hexamers. Each CDR3 protein gets one entry after TCRdb re-called the immunoSEQ multiplex PCR reads with MiXCR. The repertoire consists of more than 100,000 distinct CDR3 sequences, with over 80% occurring once and the leading ten covering roughly 0.5%. The specimen sequenced was CD8+ T cells from PBMCs. These TCRs come from a human donor with multiple sclerosis.

This clonotype turned up a few times. The chain couples TRBV10-3 to TRBJ2-1; 12 nucleotides match TRBD2. V was pared by 3 bases and J by 0 bases, with 3 bases of the junction left unmatched. This CDR3 has 17 residues. Germline V CDR1 and CDR2: ENHRY, SYGVKD. The CDR3 nucleotides are TGTGCCATCAGTGAAGGACTAGCGGGAACCTCCTACAATGAGCAGTTCTTC. This sequence encodes CAISEGLAGTSYNEQFF.

The chain couples TRBV10-3 to TRBJ2-7, with D unclear. Germline V gene sequence: CDR1 ENHRY, CDR2 SYGVKD. The CDR3 length is 13 residues. CDR3 nucleotides: TGTGCCAGCAGTCAAGATTTGGAAGCGGAGCAGTACGTC. Translated, it gives CASSQDLEAEQYV.

This chain connects TRBV2 to TRBJ2-1, with unresolved D. V was shortened by 7 bases and J by 4 bases, with 8 bases between the two germline ends. The CDR3 is 12 residues long. The germline CDR1 and CDR2 sequences are SNHLY and FYNNEI. The CDR3 loop is CASMAKYNEQFF. The CDR3 DNA reads as TGTGCCAGCATGGCAAAATACAATGAGCAGTTCTTC.

This rearrangement joins TRBV29-1 to TRBJ2-7; possible D gene TRBD2, 5 bases. CDR3 length equals 11 residues. The V and J ends lost 6 bases and 5 bases respectively, with 11 bases between them. Germline V gene sequence: CDR1 SQVTM, CDR2 ANQGSEA. In DNA, the CDR3 is TGCAGCGTGAGGGCCGCGGACGAGCAGTACGTC. This encodes CSVRAADEQYV.

The CDR3, as DNA: TGTGCCAGCAGTTTAGGAGGGGACCGGAGGTACTTC. Its translation is CASSLGGDRRYF. The rearrangement joins TRBV12-3 or TRBV12-4 to TRBJ2-5; D may match TRBD1 or TRBD2 (5 bases each). V was trimmed by 1 base and J by 13 bases, leaving 13 bases between them. The CDR3 has 12 amino acids.

This sequence joins TRBV28 and TRBJ2-5; no clear D. The CDR3 is made up of 12 amino acids. The germline V gene has CDR1 MDHEN and CDR2 SYDVKM. Trimming left V 5 bases short and J 0 bases short, with 4 bases between. The CDR3 nucleotides read TGTGCCAGCAGTCCATACCAAGAGACCCAGTACTTC. Translation: CASSPYQETQYF.

This clonotype was counted between two and nine times. V is TRBV19 and J is TRBJ1-1; the match to TRBD1 covers 9 bases. V lost 5 bases and J lost 6; bases outside the gene matches: 10. This CDR3 has 15 amino acids. Looked up from germline, CDR1 is LNHDA and CDR2 is SQIVND (reference sequence). This CDR3 is CASSFLRDRESEAFF. DNA of the CDR3: TGTGCCAGTAGTTTCCTCAGGGACAGGGAATCTGAAGCTTTCTTT.

This clonotype was seen only once. The CDR3 region has the DNA TGCAGTGCTAGAGATTCCCTAGCGACTTCCTACAATGAGCAGTTCTTC. It is translated as CSARDSLATSYNEQFF. The chain has TRBV20-1 and TRBJ2-1; perhaps TRBD2 as D (6 bases). Germline V gene data show CDR1 as DFQATT and CDR2 as SNEGSKA (reference sequence). The CDR3 spans 16 residues. V gave up 0 bases and J gave up 1 base, with 13 bases separating them.

This chain links TRBV5-6 with TRBJ2-1; 10 bases agree with TRBD1. Germline V gene sequence: CDR1 SGHDT, CDR2 YYEEEE. The CDR3 consists of 17 residues. J was trimmed by 6 bases and V by 2 bases; bases with no gene match: 11. The chain's CDR3 is CASSFGTGVGQRNEQFF. The CDR3 nucleotides are TGTGCCAGCAGCTTTGGGACAGGGGTCGGTCAACGCAATGAGCAGTTCTTC.

The rearrangement uses TRBV7-8 and TRBJ2-3, with 10 bases aligning to TRBD2. After removal of 0 bases from V and 4 bases from J, the junction contained 10 bases not matched to a gene. Germline lookup yields CDR1 SGHVS and CDR2 FQNEAQ. The CDR3 spans 18 residues. CDR3 region: CASSLASGTLAGPDTQYF. DNA of the CDR3: TGTGCCAGCAGCTTAGCTTCGGGAACACTAGCGGGGCCAGATACGCAGTATTTT.

The chain employs TRBV4-1 and TRBJ2-6; D assignment may be TRBD1 or TRBD2 (5 bases each). This CDR3 region has 22 residues. Germline assignment: CDR1 MGHRA and CDR2 YSYEKL. V gave up 0 bases and J gave up 0 bases, with 24 bases separating them. The CDR3 sequence: CASSQEREGVFRQISGANVLTF. The CDR3 DNA reads as TGCGCCAGCAGCCAAGAAAGAGAGGGTGTTTTTCGACAGATCTCTGGGGCCAACGTCCTGACTTTC.

The chain uses TRBV7-9 and TRBJ2-3; 7 bases map to TRBD2. With V trimmed by 4 bases and J by 2 bases, 9 bases remained unmatched. This CDR3 contains 16 residues. Germline CDR1 is SEHNR and CDR2 is FQNEAQ (reference sequence). The CDR3 DNA sequence: TGTGCCAGCAGCTCTATGTGGCGGGGGTACACAGATACGCAGTATTTT. Encoded protein: CASSSMWRGYTDTQYF.

The V gene is TRBV6-1, the J gene TRBJ2-7; tentative D call: TRBD1 (5 bases). Germline assignment: CDR1 MNHNS and CDR2 SASEGT. V was trimmed by 1 base and J by 2 bases, leaving 12 bases between them. CDR3 length: 15 amino acids. CDR3 sequence reads: CASSEGVDRTYEQYF. DNA of the CDR3: TGTGCCAGCAGTGAAGGTGTAGACAGAACCTACGAGCAGTACTTC.

Only a few counts were recorded for this clonotype. J is TRBJ2-5 and V is TRBV6-2 or TRBV6-3; D is unresolved. Trimming stripped 2 bases from V and 5 bases from J, with 6 bases between. CDR1 is MNHEY, CDR2 SVGEGT, per germline. This CDR3 contains 12 residues. The CDR3: CASSYGIETQYF. CDR3 bases: TGTGCCAGCAGTTACGGCATTGAGACCCAGTACTTC.

The chain has TRBV5-1 and TRBJ1-4; maybe TRBD1 (5 bases). This CDR3 is built from 16 residues. Between the trimmed V and J ends, which lost 4 bases and 4 bases, there was a span of 17 bases. The germline V gene has CDR1 SGHRS and CDR2 YFSETQ. The CDR3 sequence is CASSVSQRGFNEKLFF. The CDR3 bases are TGCGCCAGCAGCGTCTCCCAAAGGGGCTTTAATGAAAAACTGTTTTTT.

The V and J genes are TRBV11-2 and TRBJ1-6; 10 bases align to TRBD1. The CDR3 runs to 15 residues. Trimming removed 5 bases from V and 7 bases from J; junction bases left unmatched: 5. Germline loops: CDR1 SGHAT, CDR2 FQNNGV. CDR3 DNA: TGTGCCAGCAGCCCTACGACAGGGGGCAATTCACCCCTCCACTTT. It is translated as CASSPTTGGNSPLHF. Supplemented by reference TRBV11-2 and TRBJ1-6, the full variable domain reads EAGVAQSPRYKIIEKRQSVAFWCNPISGHATLYWYQQILGQGPKLLIQFQNNGVVDDSQLPKDRFSAERLKGVDSTLKIQPAKLEDSAVYLCASSPTTGGNSPLHFGNGTRLTVT.

This clonotype has a handful of counts. The V gene is TRBV5-6, the J gene TRBJ2-7, with D possibly matching TRBD2 (5 bases). CDR3 length equals 14 residues. V lost 5 bases, J lost 5 bases, and 17 bases lay in between. Germline V gene sequence: CDR1 SGHDT, CDR2 YYEEEE. Written as DNA, the CDR3 is TGTGCCAGCAGGCCCGACACCGGGAACCACGAGCAGTACTTC. Translating it yields CASRPDTGNHEQYF.

The chain uses TRBV20-1 and TRBJ1-5; D not resolved. Per germline, CDR1 DFQATT and CDR2 SNEGSKA (reference sequence). This CDR3 has 14 residues. V dropped 6 bases and J dropped 2 bases, with 14 bases sitting between them. The CDR3 sequence is CSASLDGGNQPQHF. CDR3 DNA sequence: TGCAGTGCGTCACTCGACGGAGGCAATCAGCCCCAGCATTTT.

This clonotype was picked up one time. The rearrangement joins TRBV13 to TRBJ2-5, with a possible D match to TRBD2 (6 bases). The CDR3 sequence is 12 residues long. Germline CDR1 and CDR2: PRHDT and FYEKMQ (reference sequence). V was trimmed by 2 bases and J by 6 bases, leaving 7 bases between them. The CDR3 nucleotides read TGTGCCAGCAGCTTACTAGCGCAGACCCAGTACTTC. Residues: CASSLLAQTQYF.

This clonotype was seen just once. The chain recombines TRBV3-1 with TRBJ1-1; the D is unclear. This CDR3 spans 15 amino acids. V lost 0 bases to trimming and J lost 0 bases, with 8 bases between them. Germline values: CDR1 LGHDT, CDR2 YNNKEL (reference sequence). CDR3: CASSQEGVMNTEAFF. CDR3 sequence (DNA): TGTGCCAGCAGCCAAGAAGGAGTTATGAACACTGAAGCTTTCTTT.

This chain joins TRBV12-3 or TRBV12-4 and TRBJ2-2, with a possible D match to TRBD1 (6 bases). V was pared by 8 bases and J by 1 base, with 14 bases between. The CDR3 consists of 15 residues. CDR3 DNA sequence: TGTGCCAGCGCTGGGGTGGACAGGAACACCGGGGAGCTGTTTTTT. This encodes CASAGVDRNTGELFF.

The chain recombines TRBV27 with TRBJ1-1, with 8 nucleotides matching TRBD1. The CDR3 is 14 amino acids. With V trimmed by 6 bases and J by 1 base, 4 bases remained unmatched. Germline V gene data show CDR1 as MNHEY and CDR2 as SMNVEV (reference sequence). CDR3 region: CASRSGTGNTEAFF. Here the CDR3 DNA reads TGTGCCAGCAGGTCCGGGACAGGGAACACTGAAGCTTTCTTT.

The chain uses TRBV7-8 and TRBJ2-3; no clear D gene. This CDR3 has 16 residues. Germline V gene data show CDR1 as SGHVS and CDR2 as FQNEAQ. Trimming shortened V by 0 bases and J by 0 bases, and 10 bases separated the two germline ends. The CDR3 nucleotides are TGTGCCAGCAGCTTAGCGCGCGAGATTAGCACAGATACGCAGTATTTT. Encoded protein: CASSLAREISTDTQYF.